This T cell receptor (beta chain) was documented in a study of neurological immune-mediated disorders. Whole-study findings and limits: Among 34 multiple sclerosis patients, 18 had repertoires that phylogenetic grouping placed in one related-CDR3 cluster, a possible signature.

The output of every sequencing run, over 190 million TCR-beta sequences, came from 15-18 subjects. TCRdb called the 5' RACE reads again in MiXCR, with one record for every CDR3 protein. The sample has 50,000 or so distinct CDR3 sequences, about 3% seen once. The CDR3 covers 14 residues. V was shortened by 0 bases and J by 2 bases, with 8 bases between the two germline ends. Per germline, CDR1 SGHVS and CDR2 FNYEAQ. This clonotype occurred many times. Its target is unknown. The chain is built from TRBV7-6 and TRBJ2-7; D unresolved. The TCR was taken from a man between 40 and 49 years old with multiple sclerosis. Sequencing was performed on PBMCs. The CDR3 here is CASSLAGSTYEQYF. The CDR3 DNA reads as TGTGCCAGCAGCTTAGCGGGATCTACCTACGAGCAGTACTTC.